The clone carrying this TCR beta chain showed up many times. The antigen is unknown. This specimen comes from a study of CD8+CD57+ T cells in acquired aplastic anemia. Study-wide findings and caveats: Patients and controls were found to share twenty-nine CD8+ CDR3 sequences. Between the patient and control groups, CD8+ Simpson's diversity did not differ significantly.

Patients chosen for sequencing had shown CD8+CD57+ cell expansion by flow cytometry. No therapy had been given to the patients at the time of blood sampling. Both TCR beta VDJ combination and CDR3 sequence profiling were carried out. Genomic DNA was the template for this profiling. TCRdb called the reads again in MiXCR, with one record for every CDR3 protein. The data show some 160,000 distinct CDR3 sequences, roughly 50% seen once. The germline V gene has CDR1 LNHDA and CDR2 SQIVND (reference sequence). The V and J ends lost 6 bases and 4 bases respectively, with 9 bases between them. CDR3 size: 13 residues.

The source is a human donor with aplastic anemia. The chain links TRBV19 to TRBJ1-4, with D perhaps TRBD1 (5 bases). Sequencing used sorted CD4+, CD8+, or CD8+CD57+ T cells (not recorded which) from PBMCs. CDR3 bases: TGTGCCAGTAGAAGGGGATTTAATGAAAAACTGTTTTTT. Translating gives CASRRGFNEKLFF.